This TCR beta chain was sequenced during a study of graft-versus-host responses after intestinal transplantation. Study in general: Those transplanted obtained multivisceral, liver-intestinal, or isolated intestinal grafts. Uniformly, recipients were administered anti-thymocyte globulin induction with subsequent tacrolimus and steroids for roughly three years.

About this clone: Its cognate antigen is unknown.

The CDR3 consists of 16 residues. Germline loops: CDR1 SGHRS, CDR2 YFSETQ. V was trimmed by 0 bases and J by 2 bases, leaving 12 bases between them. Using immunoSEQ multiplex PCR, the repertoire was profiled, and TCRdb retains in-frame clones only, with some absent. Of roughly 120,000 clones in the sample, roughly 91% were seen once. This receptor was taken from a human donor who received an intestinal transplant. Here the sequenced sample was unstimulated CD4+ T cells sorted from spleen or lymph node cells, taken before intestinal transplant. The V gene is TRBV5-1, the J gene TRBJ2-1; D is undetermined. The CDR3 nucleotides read TGCGCCAGCAGCTTGGAAGTTAGCCACCCCTACAATGAGCAGTTCTTC. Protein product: CASSLEVSHPYNEQFF.